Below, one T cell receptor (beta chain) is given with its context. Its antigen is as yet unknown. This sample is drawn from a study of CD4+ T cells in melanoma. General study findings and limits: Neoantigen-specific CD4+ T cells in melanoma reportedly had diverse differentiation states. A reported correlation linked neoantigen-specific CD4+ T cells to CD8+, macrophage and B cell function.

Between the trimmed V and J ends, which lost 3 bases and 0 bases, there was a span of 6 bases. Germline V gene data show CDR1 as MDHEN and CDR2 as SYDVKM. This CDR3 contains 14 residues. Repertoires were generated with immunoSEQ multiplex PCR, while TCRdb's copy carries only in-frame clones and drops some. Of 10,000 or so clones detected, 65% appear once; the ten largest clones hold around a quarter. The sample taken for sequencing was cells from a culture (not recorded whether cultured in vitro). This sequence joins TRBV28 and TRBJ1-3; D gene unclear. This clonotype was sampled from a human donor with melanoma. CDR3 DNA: TGTGCCAGCAGTTTCCAGGACTCTGGAAACACCATATATTTT. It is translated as CASSFQDSGNTIYF.